The TCR beta chain under discussion was sequenced for a study of blood T cell repertoires in COVID-19. Looking at the study overall: Acute and convalescent COVID-19 specimens originated in the United States, Italy and Spain. PBMCs, B-cell-depleted T cells, or T cells were the source of the cDNA or gDNA that made up the material.

Germline CDR1 is MNHEY and CDR2 is SMNVEV (reference sequence). The CDR3 covers 13 residues. Profiled with immunoSEQ multiplex PCR; TCRdb holds only in-frame clones, not every one. The table has about 200,000 clones, more than 75% seen once. This clone was seen a handful of times. At one end, the junction sequence differs from germline, possibly due to a read error. This sequence was found in a human donor in a cohort sampled during active COVID-19. Sample: peripheral blood. The V call is TRBV27, the J call TRBJ2-7; D is perhaps TRBD1 (5 bases). The CDR3 DNA is TGTGCCAGCAGTCTAAAAGACAGCTACGGGCAGTACTTC. It specifies CASSLKDSYGQYF.